The 21 T cell receptor beta chains reported below all come from one sample, sequenced in a study of T-cell memory formation after mild COVID-19. Each CDR3 protein is one row after TCRdb ran MiXCR on the 5' RACE reads. This table holds just under 150,000 distinct CDR3 sequences, around 5.8% found once. Sequencing input: PBMCs or a T cell subset sorted from them (not recorded which). These receptors all come from an adult woman who had mild COVID-19 (a few samples of this study predate the infection). Cell type and time point are not known.

This clonotype was seen a few times. This rearrangement joins TRBV5-1 to TRBJ1-1; D might be TRBD1 (5 bases). The germline V gene has CDR1 SGHRS and CDR2 YFSETQ. This CDR3 comprises 14 residues. Trimming cost V 2 bases and J 1 base, with 9 bases left between them. CDR3 loop: CASSLYTGNTEAFF. In DNA, the CDR3 is TGCGCCAGCAGCTTATACACAGGGAACACTGAAGCTTTCTTT.

This clonotype was observed at least ten times. This chain links TRBV7-3 with TRBJ1-1; 10 bases are shared with TRBD1. Germline V gene data show CDR1 as SGHTA and CDR2 as FQGTGA. The CDR3 has 15 amino acids. Trimming removed 5 bases from V and 3 bases from J; junction bases left unmatched: 6. CDR3 sequence reads: CASSPHGTGDTEAFF. DNA of the CDR3: TGTGCCAGCAGCCCGCACGGGACAGGGGACACTGAAGCTTTCTTT.

The sample holds many counts of this clonotype. The rearrangement links TRBV4-1 to TRBJ1-1; unclear D gene. V was trimmed by 2 bases and J by 1 base, leaving 11 bases between them. Germline CDR1 MGHRA, CDR2 YSYEKL. The CDR3 is made up of 15 amino acids. The CDR3 reads CASSQSMSENTEAFF. In DNA form, the CDR3 reads TGCGCCAGCAGCCAATCAATGTCAGAGAACACTGAAGCTTTCTTT.

Comments on this clonotype: A read error is likely, as this CDR3 ends without the conserved phenylalanine or tryptophan. The V call is TRBV18, the J call TRBJ1-2; 12 bases fit TRBD1. This CDR3 has 14 amino acids. The germline gives CDR1 KGHSH, CDR2 LQKENI. The V and J ends lost 3 bases and 8 bases, in that order; junction bases with no gene match: 4. This CDR3 reads CASSPGQGADGYTL. The DNA of the CDR3 is TGTGCCAGCTCACCGGGACAGGGGGCCGACGGCTACACCTTA.

The sample holds many counts of this clonotype. The chain recombines TRBV12-5 with TRBJ2-4, with D possibly being TRBD2 (6 bases). The CDR3 has 13 residues. CDR1 is LGHNT, CDR2 FRNRAP, per germline. As DNA, the CDR3 is TGTGCCGCCTTAAGGGCCGGGGGAAACATTCAGTACTTC. Amino acid sequence: CAALRAGGNIQYF.

This clonotype was seen many times. CDR3 nucleotide sequence: TGCGCCAGCAGCTTGTCCTCTAGCGGGGGAGGCACAGATACGCAGTATTTT. Protein sequence: CASSLSSSGGGTDTQYF. This chain joins TRBV5-1 and TRBJ2-3; the match to TRBD2 covers 10 bases. The CDR3 contains 17 residues. In germline, CDR1 is SGHRS, CDR2 YFSETQ. V lost 1 base, J lost 1 base, and 6 bases stayed unmatched.

The V gene is TRBV2, the J gene TRBJ2-1; 7 bases match TRBD1. There are 16 residues in the CDR3. Unmatched junction bases numbered 6, after V lost 1 base and J lost 3 bases. Germline-derived CDR1 and CDR2 are SNHLY and FYNNEI. The chain's CDR3 is CASSEGRRGRYNEQFF. The CDR3 region has the DNA TGTGCCAGCAGTGAAGGACGTAGGGGGCGCTACAATGAGCAGTTCTTC.

This chain connects TRBV7-9 to TRBJ1-2, with 11 bases that match TRBD1. The CDR3 is made up of 18 amino acids. Losses at the gene ends were 3 bases for V and 0 bases for J; bases not matched to a gene: 9. Germline-derived CDR1 and CDR2 are SEHNR and FQNEAQ (reference sequence). The CDR3 protein is CASSFLGDRGDSNYGYTF. The CDR3 bases are TGTGCCAGCAGCTTCCTTGGGGACAGGGGGGACTCTAACTATGGCTACACCTTC. The full variable domain, rest sourced from reference TRBV7-9 and TRBJ1-2, is DTGVSQNPRHKITKRGQNVTFRCDPISEHNRLYWYRQTLGQGPEFLTYFQNEAQLEKSRLLSDRFSAERPKGSFSTLEIQRTEQGDSAMYLCASSFLGDRGDSNYGYTFGSGTRLTVV.

Many counts were recorded for this clonotype. The chain recombines TRBV5-1 with TRBJ2-5; 10 positions agree with TRBD2. This CDR3 region has 16 residues. Losses at the gene ends were 0 bases for V and 5 bases for J; bases not matched to a gene: 7. Germline assignment: CDR1 SGHRS and CDR2 YFSETQ. The CDR3, as DNA: TGCGCCAGCAGCTTGGCTCTAGCGGGAGCGGGTGAGACCCAGTACTTC. This translates into CASSLALAGAGETQYF.

This clonotype occurred a few times. DNA for the CDR3: TGTGCCAGCTCACAGGGAGGGCCTACCGAGCAGTACTTC. This gives the protein CASSQGGPTEQYF. V gene TRBV18 combines with J gene TRBJ2-7; 7 bases align to TRBD2. The CDR3 extends over 13 amino acids. V shed 4 bases, J shed 6 bases, and the junction held 6 bases outside the gene matches. CDR1 is KGHSH, CDR2 LQKENI, per germline.

This clonotype has ten or more counts. The rearrangement links TRBV11-2 to TRBJ2-5; 9 bases are shared with TRBD2. There are 16 residues in the CDR3. Germline CDR1 SGHAT, CDR2 FQNNGV. After removal of 2 bases from V and 4 bases from J, the junction contained 8 bases not matched to a gene. The CDR3 coding sequence is TGTGCCAGCAGCTTAATTAGCGGGAGTGGTGGAGAGACCCAGTACTTC. Translation: CASSLISGSGGETQYF.

This clonotype was recorded at least ten times. The V and J genes are TRBV7-9 and TRBJ2-5, with D perhaps TRBD1 (6 bases). CDR3 length: 17 amino acids. Trimming pared 6 bases from V and 0 bases from J, leaving 20 bases between. Germline CDR1 reads SEHNR; CDR2 reads FQNEAQ (reference sequence). The CDR3 is CASSLQGWTADQETQYF. Here the CDR3 DNA reads TGTGCCAGCAGTTTACAAGGGTGGACAGCGGACCAAGAGACCCAGTACTTC. Full variable domain (outside the CDR3, taken from reference TRBV7-9 and TRBJ2-5): DTGVSQNPRHKITKRGQNVTFRCDPISEHNRLYWYRQTLGQGPEFLTYFQNEAQLEKSRLLSDRFSAERPKGSFSTLEIQRTEQGDSAMYLCASSLQGWTADQETQYFGPGTRLLVL.

The chain has TRBV2 and TRBJ1-1, with D perhaps matching TRBD1 (6 bases). The CDR3 runs 13 residues. V was pared by 10 bases and J by 4 bases, with 16 bases between. Germline CDR1 SNHLY, CDR2 FYNNEI. The DNA of the CDR3 is TGTGCCACACGACAGGTGATGGGCACTGAAGCTTTCTTT. Protein product: CATRQVMGTEAFF.

The chain joins TRBV6-2 or TRBV6-3 to TRBJ1-2, with no clear D. The V and J ends lost 2 bases and 6 bases respectively, with 16 bases between them. Looked up from germline, CDR1 is MNHEY and CDR2 is SVGEGT. The CDR3 is made up of 15 amino acids. The CDR3 is CASSYPDTAINGYTF. DNA for the CDR3: TGTGCCAGCAGTTACCCCGACACCGCTATTAATGGCTACACCTTC.

This clonotype was recorded many times. The chain carries TRBV10-3 and TRBJ2-5; D may be TRBD1 (5 bases). The CDR3 totals 15 residues. CDR1 is ENHRY, CDR2 SYGVKD, per germline. Trimming removed 0 bases at V and 5 bases at J, with 13 bases between. Here the CDR3 DNA reads TGTGCCATCAGTGAGTCGTATCAGGGCTTGGAGACCCAGTACTTC. Its protein product is CAISESYQGLETQYF.

This clonotype was observed a few times. The chain employs TRBV9 and TRBJ1-2; TRBD1 aligns across 7 bases. The CDR3 has 18 residues. The germline CDR1 and CDR2 sequences are SGDLS and YYNGEE. Trimming took 1 base from V and 4 from J; bases not matched to a gene: 16. CDR3 coding DNA: TGTGCCAGCAGCGTAAGCCCATCTCCCCTGACAGGGCTCTATGGCTACACCTTC. Residues: CASSVSPSPLTGLYGYTF.

Here the CDR3 reads CASSKMSNRNTGELFF. CDR3 DNA sequence: TGTGCCAGCAGCAAAATGAGTAACAGGAACACCGGGGAGCTGTTTTTT. The chain is built from TRBV21-1 and TRBJ2-2. TRBV21-1 is a pseudogene segment. This CDR3 is 16 amino acids long.

The V call is TRBV12-3 or TRBV12-4, the J call TRBJ2-5; 9 positions match TRBD2. CDR3 length: 17 amino acids. After removal of 6 bases from V and 7 bases from J, the junction contained 18 bases not matched to a gene. The CDR3 sequence: CASSKRGIAGAPPTQYF. CDR3 nucleotides: TGTGCCAGCAGCAAGAGAGGGATAGCGGGGGCCCCTCCGACCCAGTACTTC.

This clonotype has at least ten counts. The chain couples TRBV5-1 to TRBJ2-7; 9 bases are shared with TRBD1. V trimming: 4 bases; J trimming: 3 bases; junction bases outside the gene matches: 11. The CDR3 runs 16 residues. Germline V gene data show CDR1 as SGHRS and CDR2 as YFSETQ. DNA for the CDR3: TGCGCCAGCAGCCTAACACCGGGACAGGGACACTACGAGCAGTACTTC. It specifies CASSLTPGQGHYEQYF. Together with reference TRBV5-1 and TRBJ2-7, the CDR3 gives the full variable domain: KAGVTQTPRYLIKTRGQQVTLSCSPISGHRSVSWYQQTPGQGLQFLFEYFSETQRNKGNFPGRFSGRQFSNSRSEMNVSTLELGDSALYLCASSLTPGQGHYEQYFGPGTRLTVT.

The chain is built from TRBV4-3 and TRBJ2-1, with unresolved D. CDR3 length: 16 residues. With 0 bases removed from V and 6 bases from J, the gap between germline ends came to 15 bases. Per germline, CDR1 LGHNA and CDR2 YSLEER. As DNA, the CDR3 is TGCGCCAGCAGCCAAGAACTACTACCCTCCATCAATGAGCAGTTCTTC. It codes for CASSQELLPSINEQFF.

This clonotype was found many times. The CDR3 protein is CASSQVGLAGGQETQYF. CDR3 bases: TGCGCCAGCAGCCAAGTTGGGCTAGCGGGGGGCCAAGAGACCCAGTACTTC. J is TRBJ2-5 and V is TRBV4-1; 11 bases map to TRBD2. Germline assignment: CDR1 MGHRA and CDR2 YSYEKL. J was trimmed by 1 base and V by 1 base; bases with no gene match: 5. The CDR3 covers 17 residues.